This entry lists 19 T cell receptor beta chains sequenced from one sample in a study of Ad26.COV2.S vaccination and SARS-CoV-2 variants. Produced via immunoSEQ multiplex PCR; TCRdb's table is partial and in-frame only. The sample has around 300,000 clones, less than 90% seen once. Treatment described: some 20 received Ad26.COV2.S at low or high dose, single or two shots; roughly five received placebo; per-sample allocation not given. The samples were gathered on day 63 after the first injection of vaccine or placebo. The specimen comprised peripheral blood, sampled in a trial of Ad26.COV2.S vaccine versus placebo. The receptors here all came from a person aged 18 to 65 who received the Ad26.COV2.S COVID-19 vaccine or a placebo.

The rearrangement uses TRBV11-3 and TRBJ2-7; D unclear. Germline V lookup: CDR1 SGHNT, CDR2 YENEEA. The CDR3 loop spans 13 amino acids. V lost 3 bases and J lost 7, with 13 bases in between. CDR3 in DNA: TGTGCCAGCAGCTTCTCGACTCCGGGTGAGCAGTACTTC. This encodes CASSFSTPGEQYF.

The chain is built from TRBV30 and TRBJ2-7; D is unresolved. The germline CDR1 and CDR2 sequences are GTSNPN and SVGIG (reference sequence). This CDR3 spans 13 amino acids. V lost 6 bases, J lost 5 bases, and 17 bases lay in between. The CDR3 is CACLSSADNEQYF. The CDR3 bases are TGTGCCTGTTTAAGTTCAGCAGACAACGAGCAGTACTTC.

The J gene is TRBJ2-1, the V gene TRBV27; 8 bases line up with TRBD2. Germline-derived CDR1 and CDR2 are MNHEY and SMNVEV (reference sequence). Germline trimming cut 6 bases from V and 0 bases from J; bases unmatched to any gene: 7. The length of the CDR3 is 16 residues. The chain's CDR3 is CASRYTGRASYNEQFF. DNA for the CDR3: TGTGCCAGCAGATACACCGGGAGGGCCTCCTACAATGAGCAGTTCTTC.

The chain combines TRBV4-3 with TRBJ2-2; D is perhaps TRBD1 (7 bases). V was shortened by 0 bases and J by 2 bases, with 19 bases between the two germline ends. Germline V lookup: CDR1 LGHNA, CDR2 YSLEER. The CDR3 consists of 19 residues. CDR3 protein: CASSQEGGGGGYNTGELFF. DNA of the CDR3: TGCGCCAGCAGCCAAGAAGGGGGCGGAGGGGGCTATAACACCGGGGAGCTGTTTTTT.

The chain couples TRBV9 to TRBJ2-5; the D call may be TRBD1 or TRBD2 (6 bases each). This CDR3 has 17 residues. Germline V lookup: CDR1 SGDLS, CDR2 YYNGEE. Trimming removed 3 bases at V and 5 bases at J, with 23 bases between. This chain's CDR3 is CASSGRPGIIGGETQYF. The CDR3 bases are TGTGCCAGCAGCGGGCGTCCTGGGATCATAGGGGGGGAGACCCAGTACTTC. Using reference TRBV9 and TRBJ2-5 for the parts outside the CDR3, the full variable domain is DSGVTQTPKHLITATGQRVTLRCSPRSGDLSVYWYQQSLDQGLQFLIQYYNGEERAKGNILERFSAQQFPDLHSELNLSSLELGDSALYFCASSGRPGIIGGETQYFGPGTRLLVL.

J is TRBJ2-7 and V is TRBV23-1; TRBD2 aligns across 7 bases. TRBV23-1 belongs to the ORF category, with a function that is uncertain. Losses at the gene ends were 0 bases for V and 0 bases for J; bases not matched to a gene: 11. The length of the CDR3 is 18 residues. CDR3 sequence reads: CASSQSPPSGIFSYEQYF. The CDR3 DNA is TGCGCCAGCAGTCAATCACCGCCTAGCGGTATCTTCTCCTACGAGCAGTACTTC.

V usage is TRBV6-6 and J usage is TRBJ2-7; 10 nucleotides agree with TRBD1. V lost 6 bases to trimming and J lost 3 bases; unmatched junction nucleotides: 8. Germline V lookup: CDR1 MNHNY, CDR2 SVGAGI (reference sequence). The CDR3 consists of 15 residues. The CDR3 loop reads CASSEPGQGRYEQYF. The DNA of the CDR3 is TGTGCCAGCAGCGAGCCGGGACAGGGGCGCTACGAGCAGTACTTC.

The chain combines TRBV12-5 with TRBJ2-7; D is perhaps TRBD1 (5 bases). Germline values: CDR1 LGHNT, CDR2 FRNRAP. V lost 2 bases and J 5 bases, leaving 7 bases between the germline ends. The CDR3 length is 12 residues. This CDR3 is CASGLQGNEQYF. The CDR3 DNA is TGTGCTAGTGGTTTGCAGGGTAACGAGCAGTACTTC.

This clone was seen only once. V is TRBV7-3 and J is TRBJ2-2, with TRBD2 matching 11 bases. There are 16 residues in the CDR3. V shed 5 bases and J 3 bases; nucleotides not matched to a gene: 5. Germline V gene sequence: CDR1 SGHTA, CDR2 FQGTGA. This CDR3 reads CASSAIAGGYTGELFF. In DNA, the CDR3 is TGTGCCAGCAGCGCAATAGCGGGAGGGTACACCGGGGAGCTGTTTTTT.

V gene TRBV18 combines with J gene TRBJ1-5; D unclear. The CDR3 has 16 residues. The V end lost 6 bases, the J end lost 0 bases, and 15 bases lay between the germline ends. The V gene's germline CDR1 is KGHSH and CDR2 LQKENI. DNA for the CDR3: TGTGCCAGCTCCAGAATTTTCGGGGATAGCAATCAGCCCCAGCATTTT. It is translated as CASSRIFGDSNQPQHF.

V usage is TRBV5-8 and J usage is TRBJ1-4; possible D gene TRBD1, 5 bases. The CDR3 length is 17 residues. The germline CDR1 and CDR2 sequences are SGHTS and YDEGEE. The germline V and J ends were trimmed by 1 base and 0 bases, with 13 bases remaining between them. This CDR3 is CASSLRRGTATNEKLFF. The CDR3 DNA reads TGTGCCAGCAGCTTGAGGAGGGGAACAGCAACTAATGAAAAACTGTTTTTT.

The V gene is TRBV27, the J gene TRBJ2-7; D not certain. V was pared by 2 bases and J by 5 bases, with 19 bases between. Germline lookup yields CDR1 MNHEY and CDR2 SMNVEV (reference sequence). CDR3 length equals 16 residues. DNA of the CDR3: TGTGCCAGCAGTTTAGGTTTGGCAGCCTCCTTCGACGAGCAGTACTTC. Translated, it gives CASSLGLAASFDEQYF.

The genes are TRBV6-5 and TRBJ1-2; possible D gene TRBD1, 5 bases. Germline V gene lookup returns CDR1 MNHEY and CDR2 SVGAGI. With 4 bases removed from V and 2 bases from J, the gap between germline ends came to 14 bases. The length of the CDR3 is 15 residues. CDR3 region: CASSSTGTGNYGYTF. The CDR3 coding sequence is TGTGCCAGCAGTTCGACCGGGACTGGAAACTATGGCTACACCTTC.

The rearrangement joins TRBV5-1 to TRBJ1-6; 7 positions match TRBD1. The CDR3 sequence is 14 residues long. V lost 3 bases and J lost 9; bases outside the gene matches: 6. Germline CDR1 SGHRS, CDR2 YFSETQ. CDR3 amino acids: CASSWTGPTSPLHF. CDR3 bases: TGCGCCAGCAGCTGGACAGGTCCGACTTCACCCCTCCACTTT.

The rearrangement uses TRBV7-6 and TRBJ1-1; the D gene is possibly TRBD1 (5 bases). In germline, CDR1 is SGHVS, CDR2 FNYEAQ. The CDR3 extends over 14 amino acids. With 1 base removed from V and 1 base from J, the gap between germline ends came to 7 bases. The CDR3 coding sequence is TGTGCCAGCAGCTTAGTGGGGGGGAACACTGAAGCTTTCTTT. Protein sequence: CASSLVGGNTEAFF.

The chain combines TRBV13 with TRBJ1-4; tentative D call: TRBD1 (6 bases). The V gene lost 0 bases and the J gene lost 4 bases, with 12 bases spanning the gap. This CDR3 spans 16 amino acids. CDR1 is PRHDT, CDR2 FYEKMQ, per germline (reference sequence). The CDR3: CASSLGRTALNEKLFF. In nucleotides, the CDR3 is TGTGCCAGCAGCTTAGGCCGGACAGCCCTTAATGAAAAACTGTTTTTT.

The chain links TRBV30 to TRBJ1-4; D is unclear. The CDR3 consists of 10 residues. Trimming left V 6 bases short and J 8 bases short, with 7 bases between. In germline, CDR1 is GTSNPN, CDR2 SVGIG (reference sequence). This CDR3 is CACGEEKLFF. Here the CDR3 DNA reads TGTGCCTGCGGCGAGGAAAAACTGTTTTTT. Together with reference TRBV30 and TRBJ1-4, the CDR3 gives the full variable domain: SQTIHQWPATLVQPVGSPLSLECTVEGTSNPNLYWYRQAAGRGLQLLFYSVGIGQISSEVPQNLSASRPQDRQFILSSKKLLLSDSGFYLCACGEEKLFFGSGTQLSVL.

The V call is TRBV6-5, the J call TRBJ2-3; the D gene is possibly TRBD1 (5 bases). With 5 bases removed from V and 1 base from J, the gap between germline ends came to 10 bases. The CDR3 is 14 amino acids. Germline V gives CDR1 MNHEY, CDR2 SVGAGI. The CDR3 region is CASSTTTGTDTQYF. In nucleotides, the CDR3 is TGTGCCAGCAGTACGACGACAGGCACAGATACGCAGTATTTT.

This clone has only one observation. The CDR3 reads CASSLYRGMETQYF. The CDR3 nucleotides are TGTGCCAGCAGTTTATATCGAGGGATGGAGACCCAGTACTTC. The chain is built from TRBV27 and TRBJ2-5, with a possible D match to TRBD2 (5 bases). CDR1 MNHEY and CDR2 SMNVEV come from the germline V gene (reference sequence). CDR3 length: 14 residues. The V end was cut by 1 base, the J end by 5 bases, with 11 bases between.